Sequencing of this T cell receptor beta chain was carried out in a study of response to subunit inactivated influenza vaccine. General study findings and limits: Few additional T cells are recruited per seasonal influenza vaccination, authors suggested.

This clonotype was seen only a few times. As yet, its antigen is unknown. TCRdb analysed the RT-PCR reads with MiXCR anew, one entry per CDR3 protein. The sample holds roughly 650,000 distinct CDR3 sequences, around 14% seen once. The material was PBMCs from blood, obtained roughly 12 days after vaccination. This sequence was found in a man in his fifties who received an inactivated influenza vaccine.

The DNA for the CDR3 is TGTGCCAGCAGCTTGGAAGCGAGATCTTACAATGAGCAGTTCTTC. Encoded protein: CASSLEARSYNEQFF. This chain joins TRBV5-5 and TRBJ2-1; unclear D gene. CDR3 length: 15 residues. V lost 0 bases and J 4 bases, leaving 11 bases between the germline ends. Germline values: CDR1 SGHKS, CDR2 YYEKEE (reference sequence). Full variable domain (remainder filled in from reference TRBV5-5 and TRBJ2-1): DAGVTQSPTHLIKTRGQQVTLRCSPISGHKSVSWYQQVLGQGPQFIFQYYEKEERGRGNFPDRFSARQFPNYSSELNVNALLLGDSALYLCASSLEARSYNEQFFGPGTRLTVL.